The source of this T cell receptor (beta chain) is a study of blood T cell repertoires in COVID-19. Study details: Collection of acute and convalescent COVID-19 samples took place in the United States, Italy and Spain. T cells, B-cell-depleted T cells, or PBMCs provided the cDNA or gDNA that served as material.

From germline, CDR1 is SGHNT and CDR2 YENEEA. The CDR3 spans 15 residues. J gave up 4 bases and V 4 bases, and 0 bases lay outside the gene matches. Per the study methods: Scientists estimated how many nucleated cells there were by amplifying reference gene primers. This table comes from immunoSEQ multiplex PCR, and its TCRdb copy is limited to in-frame clones, with some not included. V, J and clone size reflect that table, while D and trimming were determined from the DNA. The profile covers 380,000 or so clones, with around 89% appearing a single time and 1.2% taken by the ten largest. This TCR came from a man aged 35 to 55 with acute or convalescent COVID-19. This chain uses TRBV11-3 with TRBJ2-2; 13 nucleotides agree with TRBD2. Sequences were obtained from peripheral blood. DNA of the CDR3: TGTGCCAGCAGCTGGACTAGCGGGAGCACCGGGGAGCTGTTTTTT. Residues: CASSWTSGSTGELFF.